This entry lists 8 T cell receptor beta chains sequenced from one sample in a study of T-cell memory formation after mild COVID-19. TCRdb called the 5' RACE reads again in MiXCR, with one record for every CDR3 protein. The table lists roughly 560,000 distinct CDR3 sequences, around 21% of them singletons. Source material: PBMCs or a T cell subset sorted from them (not recorded which). All receptors come from an adult woman who had mild COVID-19 (a few samples of this study predate the infection). Cell type and time point are not known.

This clonotype was observed a handful of times. The chain has TRBV9 and TRBJ1-1; D is possibly TRBD1 (5 bases). Germline V gene sequence: CDR1 SGDLS, CDR2 YYNGEE. The V gene lost 7 bases and the J gene lost 0 bases, with 13 bases spanning the gap. The CDR3 contains 14 residues. This chain's CDR3 is CASESVTVNTEAFF. For the CDR3, the DNA is TGTGCCAGCGAATCAGTGACAGTGAACACTGAAGCTTTCTTT.

This clonotype was recorded at least ten times. Mismatch with germline at one junction end may stem from a read error. The rearrangement uses TRBV5-1 and TRBJ1-6; unclear D gene. The length of the CDR3 is 13 residues. Germline CDR1 is SGHRS and CDR2 is YFSETQ. CDR3 sequence reads: CASSLGGNSPLHF. CDR3 coding DNA: TGTGCCAGCAGCTTAGGCGGGAATTCACCCCTCCACTTT.

V is TRBV12-3 or TRBV12-4 and J is TRBJ1-2; D perhaps matches TRBD1 (5 bases). Trimming removed 6 bases from V and 5 bases from J, with 16 bases in between. This CDR3 region has 14 residues. The CDR3 loop is CASSSPGALYGYTF. The DNA for the CDR3 is TGTGCCAGCAGCTCCCCCGGGGCGTTATATGGCTACACCTTC.

V gene TRBV7-6 combines with J gene TRBJ2-1, with D maybe TRBD2 (6 bases). The germline CDR1 and CDR2 sequences are SGHVS and FNYEAQ. The CDR3 runs to 16 residues. Trimming stripped 1 base from V and 0 bases from J, with 10 bases between. CDR3 DNA: TGTGCCAGCAGCTTAGGGGACGGGAGCTCCTACAATGAGCAGTTCTTC. Its translation: CASSLGDGSSYNEQFF.

This clonotype was found once. The CDR3 is CASSTTTGIQHF. CDR3 DNA: TGTGCCAGTAGTACTACGACAGGGATCCAGCATTTT. The gene calls are TRBV19 and TRBJ1-5; TRBD1 agrees at 7 bases. Trimming removed 4 bases from V and 12 bases from J; junction bases left unmatched: 6. The CDR3 consists of 12 residues. CDR1 is LNHDA and CDR2 is SQIVND in the germline V gene (reference sequence).

In its sample, this clonotype was seen a few times. The CDR3 loop reads CASSYQAGQGFGANVLTF. In DNA form, the CDR3 reads TGTGCCAGCAGTTATCAAGCTGGCCAGGGATTTGGGGCCAACGTCCTGACTTTC. The chain links TRBV6-2 or TRBV6-3 to TRBJ2-6, with D possibly being TRBD1 (5 bases). The CDR3 loop spans 18 amino acids. Germline CDR1 and CDR2: MNHEY and SVGEGT. V was cut by 3 bases and J by 3 bases, with 18 bases left in between.

This clonotype was seen more than once but under ten times. The chain employs TRBV20-1 and TRBJ2-7, with D perhaps TRBD1 or TRBD2 (5 bases each). The CDR3 has 12 amino acids. V was pared by 7 bases and J by 3 bases, with 13 bases between. Germline values: CDR1 DFQATT, CDR2 SNEGSKA (reference sequence). CDR3 protein: CSVARESYEQYF. The CDR3 DNA sequence: TGCAGTGTTGCCAGGGAGAGCTACGAGCAGTACTTC.

The chain combines TRBV20-1 with TRBJ2-6, with 8 bases lining up with TRBD2. After removal of 6 bases from V and 4 bases from J, the junction contained 5 bases not matched to a gene. This CDR3 comprises 14 residues. Germline loops: CDR1 DFQATT, CDR2 SNEGSKA (reference sequence). CDR3 sequence (DNA): TGCAGTGCCACGGGGGGGGTCGGGGCCAACGTCCTGACTTTC. Protein: CSATGGVGANVLTF.